These 31 T cell receptor beta chains originate from one sample sequenced in a study of identical twins. MiXCR, applied by TCRdb to the 5' RACE reads, yields one record per CDR3 protein. The repertoire includes a few hundred thousand distinct CDR3 sequences, around a tenth of them detected once, and around 3% sits in the top ten. This same sample was also part of a study on yellow fever vaccine responses in identical twins.

Material for sequencing was PBMCs. The receptors originated from a woman under 30 in good health.

This clonotype was seen a handful of times. J is TRBJ2-5 and V is TRBV27; a possible D gene is TRBD1 (6 bases). Germline CDR1 MNHEY, CDR2 SMNVEV (reference sequence). The CDR3 spans 14 residues. V was shortened by 5 bases and J by 3 bases, with 13 bases between the two germline ends. The DNA for the CDR3 is TGTGCCAGCAGTGCCCACAGGGATGAAGAGACCCAGTACTTC. Translated, it gives CASSAHRDEETQYF.

In its sample, this clonotype was seen many times. This chain uses TRBV11-2 with TRBJ2-1, with TRBD2 matching 9 bases. CDR1 and CDR2 (germline): SGHAT, FQNNGV. The CDR3 has 18 residues. The V gene end was trimmed by 0 bases and the J gene end by 6 bases; junction bases not matched to a gene: 12. The CDR3 DNA sequence: TGTGCCAGCAGCTTAGAAGGTAGCGGGGGTCGCCCGGGCAATGAGCAGTTCTTC. Translated, it gives CASSLEGSGGRPGNEQFF.

This clonotype was detected ten times or more. This chain joins TRBV6-1 and TRBJ2-3; D is undetermined. The CDR3 runs to 16 residues. V was pared by 0 bases and J by 2 bases, with 12 bases between. The germline CDR1 and CDR2 sequences are MNHNS and SASEGT. The CDR3 DNA is TGTGCCAGCAGTGAAGCTACCCAAATGCCCACAGATACGCAGTATTTT. Translated, it gives CASSEATQMPTDTQYF.

The rearrangement joins TRBV6-5 to TRBJ2-1, with D tentatively TRBD2 (6 bases). Germline loops: CDR1 MNHEY, CDR2 SVGAGI. This CDR3 contains 15 residues. The ends were cut back, 3 bases at V and 3 bases at J, with 12 bases in the middle. CDR3 in amino acids: CASSYQGEDYNEQFF. CDR3 bases: TGTGCCAGCAGTTATCAAGGGGAGGACTACAATGAGCAGTTCTTC.

In its sample, this clonotype was seen many times. The V and J genes are TRBV9 and TRBJ1-3; weak D call: TRBD1 (6 bases). The CDR3 is 14 residues long. The germline CDR1 and CDR2 sequences are SGDLS and YYNGEE. Trimming took off 3 bases at V and 4 bases at J, with 11 bases between the two ends. The CDR3: CASSAGQKGNTIYF. Written as DNA, the CDR3 is TGTGCCAGCAGCGCCGGACAGAAAGGAAACACCATATATTTT.

This clonotype was counted ten times or more. V usage is TRBV2 and J usage is TRBJ2-1; 10 nucleotides match TRBD2. V gave up 7 bases and J gave up 8 bases; unmatched junction bases: 14. Germline V gene lookup returns CDR1 SNHLY and CDR2 FYNNEI. The CDR3 is 16 residues long. The CDR3 DNA follows: TGTGCCAGCAAAAGTTTCGGACTAGCGGACCTGGATGAGCAGTTCTTC. Amino acid sequence: CASKSFGLADLDEQFF.

J is TRBJ2-2 and V is TRBV19, with a weak D call TRBD2 (7 bases). The germline V gene encodes CDR1 LNHDA and CDR2 SQIVND (reference sequence). The ends were cut back, 4 bases at V and 7 bases at J, with 19 bases in the middle. The CDR3 loop spans 16 amino acids. As DNA, the CDR3 is TGTGCCAGTAGTAGGAGGCCCGGGGGGCTCAGCGGGGAGCTGTTTTTT. Protein sequence: CASSRRPGGLSGELFF.

The CDR3 protein is CASGKTGRLFYEQYF. The CDR3 DNA follows: TGTGCCAGCGGAAAGACAGGGAGGCTATTCTACGAGCAGTACTTC. The genes are TRBV5-6 and TRBJ2-7; a possible D gene is TRBD1 (7 bases). The V gene's germline CDR1 is SGHDT and CDR2 YYEEEE. V gave up 7 bases and J gave up 3 bases, with 20 bases separating them. The CDR3 runs to 15 residues.

This clonotype was seen ten or more times. V gene TRBV12-3 or TRBV12-4 combines with J gene TRBJ2-1, with unresolved D. The ends were cut back, 4 bases at V and 1 base at J, with 11 bases in the middle. This CDR3 spans 15 amino acids. The CDR3 sequence: CASSSDGLSYNEQFF. The CDR3 coding sequence is TGTGCCAGCAGTTCTGATGGGTTATCCTACAATGAGCAGTTCTTC.

This chain connects TRBV2 to TRBJ2-3; 11 positions agree with TRBD2. CDR1 is SNHLY, CDR2 FYNNEI, per germline. This CDR3 is built from 18 residues. CDR3: CTICLASWTSGSTDTQYF. The CDR3 DNA reads TGTACCATCTGTTTAGCGTCTTGGACTAGCGGGAGCACAGATACGCAGTATTTT.

Note on this clonotype: It may be a read error: a sequence one base away is much more abundant. This sequence joins TRBV5-1 and TRBJ2-7; weak D call: TRBD2 (7 bases). This CDR3 has 15 residues. The ends were cut back, 3 bases at V and 3 bases at J, with 16 bases in the middle. Germline CDR1 is SGHRS and CDR2 is YFSETQ. Here the CDR3 reads CASSSEGGADYEQYF. CDR3 coding DNA: TGCGCCAGCAGCTCGGAAGGGGGGGCTGACTACGAGCAGTACTTC.

The chain links TRBV7-2 to TRBJ2-3; TRBD2 matches 12 bases. The junction had 8 bases not matched to a gene; V was cut back by 5 bases and J by 5 bases. Germline V gene data show CDR1 as SGHTA and CDR2 as FQGNSA. The CDR3 runs 16 residues. This chain's CDR3 is CASSDRLAGERDTQYF. The CDR3 DNA reads TGTGCCAGCAGCGATCGACTAGCGGGAGAGAGAGATACGCAGTATTTT.

The rearrangement links TRBV29-1 to TRBJ2-2; the match to TRBD2 covers 7 bases. Germline loops: CDR1 SQVTM, CDR2 ANQGSEA. This CDR3 region has 15 residues. With 7 bases clipped from V and 1 base from J, the junction kept 9 bases outside the gene matches. Here the CDR3 reads CSANVASGNTGELFF. The CDR3 DNA sequence: TGCAGCGCCAACGTAGCTAGCGGGAACACCGGGGAGCTGTTTTTT.

In DNA form, the CDR3 reads TGTGCCAGCAGCCGCGCGATGGGCAGCTCCTACAATGAGCAGTTCTTC. Its translation: CASSRAMGSSYNEQFF. The rearrangement uses TRBV14 and TRBJ2-1; D ambiguous. The CDR3 has 16 residues. V lost 4 bases and J 0 bases, leaving 13 bases between the germline ends. The germline V gene encodes CDR1 SGHDN and CDR2 FVKESK.

This clonotype has only a few counts. This chain connects TRBV2 to TRBJ1-6; 7 bases agree with TRBD1. The CDR3 is made up of 14 amino acids. The germline V gene has CDR1 SNHLY and CDR2 FYNNEI. V lost 4 bases and J lost 7; bases outside the gene matches: 4. The CDR3 here is CASSAGGPNSPLHF. The CDR3 DNA follows: TGTGCCAGCAGTGCAGGGGGGCCGAATTCACCCCTCCACTTT.

This clonotype was detected ten times or more. The chain links TRBV7-3 to TRBJ2-2, with D perhaps TRBD1 (6 bases). Germline V lookup: CDR1 SGHTA, CDR2 FQGTGA. The CDR3 runs 14 residues. V shed 5 bases and J shed 6 bases, with 13 bases lying between them. CDR3: CASSVTGSAGELFF. CDR3 DNA: TGTGCCAGCAGCGTTACAGGGTCTGCCGGGGAGCTGTTTTTT.

In its sample, this clonotype was seen a few times. The chain recombines TRBV3-1 with TRBJ2-7; no clear D gene. Trimming stripped 1 base from V and 1 base from J, with 11 bases between. Germline values: CDR1 LGHDT, CDR2 YNNKEL (reference sequence). The CDR3 spans 15 residues. CDR3 coding DNA: TGTGCCAGCAGCCAAGGGGCAGAGCTATCCTACGAGCAGTACTTC. Translated: CASSQGAELSYEQYF.

The rearrangement uses TRBV5-6 and TRBJ2-7; TRBD2 aligns across 8 bases. Trimming at V came to 4 bases and at J to 0 bases, leaving 9 bases not matched to a gene. The CDR3 loop spans 16 amino acids. The germline V gene encodes CDR1 SGHDT and CDR2 YYEEEE. This CDR3 reads CASSLLAGSYSYEQYF. The CDR3, as DNA: TGTGCCAGCAGCCTATTAGCGGGGTCTTACTCCTACGAGCAGTACTTC.

This clonotype occurred many times. V gene TRBV5-1 combines with J gene TRBJ2-2; TRBD1 might be the D (6 bases). Germline V gene data show CDR1 as SGHRS and CDR2 as YFSETQ. CDR3 length equals 15 residues. V lost 4 bases, J lost 2 bases, and 12 bases lay in between. As DNA, the CDR3 is TGCGCCAGCAGCCGGGACAAGGAAAACACCGGGGAGCTGTTTTTT. This gives the protein CASSRDKENTGELFF. The whole variable domain, remainder taken from reference TRBV5-1 and TRBJ2-2, is KAGVTQTPRYLIKTRGQQVTLSCSPISGHRSVSWYQQTPGQGLQFLFEYFSETQRNKGNFPGRFSGRQFSNSRSEMNVSTLELGDSALYLCASSRDKENTGELFFGEGSRLTVL.

The chain combines TRBV28 with TRBJ2-1; tentative D call: TRBD2 (6 bases). The germline V gene has CDR1 MDHEN and CDR2 SYDVKM. V was cut by 10 bases and J by 5 bases, with 18 bases left in between. This CDR3 has 14 amino acids. The CDR3 here is CATEAGFTHNEQFF. The CDR3 nucleotides are TGTGCCACCGAAGCGGGTTTTACGCACAATGAGCAGTTCTTC.

This clonotype was counted ten times or more. The chain uses TRBV6-5 and TRBJ2-7; 7 positions agree with TRBD2. V shed 4 bases, J shed 6 bases, and the junction held 18 bases outside the gene matches. Germline assignment: CDR1 MNHEY and CDR2 SVGAGI. The CDR3 covers 17 residues. The CDR3 region has the DNA TGTGCCAGCAGTTCCGCGCGAAGCCGGGGGGATTATTTCGAGCAGTACTTC. Translation gives CASSSARSRGDYFEQYF.

This clonotype has just a few counts. This chain links TRBV29-1 with TRBJ2-7, with 12 positions matching TRBD2. CDR3 size: 16 residues. From germline, CDR1 is SQVTM and CDR2 ANQGSEA. V lost 5 bases to trimming and J lost 2 bases; unmatched junction nucleotides: 10. CDR3 loop: CSVWGLAGGLTYEQYF. Written as DNA, the CDR3 is TGCAGCGTTTGGGGTCTAGCGGGAGGGTTAACCTACGAGCAGTACTTC.

J is TRBJ2-3 and V is TRBV4-3, with D tentatively TRBD1 (6 bases). The germline V gene encodes CDR1 LGHNA and CDR2 YSLEER. The CDR3 extends over 15 amino acids. Deletions cut 1 base from V and 6 bases from J, with 14 bases between. CDR3 DNA sequence: TGCGCCAGCAGCCAAGTTGGCCAGGGGACGGATACGCAGTATTTT. The encoded protein is CASSQVGQGTDTQYF.

The chain has TRBV27 and TRBJ2-7; D may be TRBD2 (6 bases). The V end was cut by 0 bases, the J end by 3 bases, with 18 bases between. The CDR3 spans 17 residues. From germline, CDR1 is MNHEY and CDR2 SMNVEV (reference sequence). The CDR3 here is CASSLSKAGTRHYEQYF. The CDR3 DNA reads TGTGCCAGCAGTTTATCGAAGGCGGGGACTCGCCACTACGAGCAGTACTTC.

This sequence joins TRBV4-3 and TRBJ1-5; TRBD1 is a possible D gene (6 bases). Trimming took off 1 base at V and 7 bases at J, with 14 bases between the two ends. CDR3 length: 15 amino acids. Germline CDR1 is LGHNA and CDR2 is YSLEER. For the CDR3, the DNA is TGCGCCAGCAGCCAAGCACAGGGACCAAGCCAGCCCCAGCATTTT. Translating it yields CASSQAQGPSQPQHF.

This clonotype was found a few times. The V and J genes are TRBV15 and TRBJ2-7; D assignment may be TRBD1 or TRBD2 (6 bases each). CDR1 is LNHNV, CDR2 YYDKDF, per germline (reference sequence). Trimming took off 8 bases at V and 4 bases at J, with 12 bases between the two ends. The CDR3 is made up of 12 amino acids. DNA of the CDR3: TGTGCCACCGGGGAAGGGGGGTACGAGCAGTACTTC. Translation: CATGEGGYEQYF.

The rearrangement uses TRBV24-1 and TRBJ2-5; D uncertain. Trimming removed 0 bases at V and 7 bases at J, with 2 bases between. The CDR3 consists of 11 residues. Germline V lookup: CDR1 KGHDR, CDR2 SFDVKD. Here the CDR3 DNA reads TGTGCCACCAGTGATTTGACGACCCAGTACTTC. This encodes CATSDLTTQYF.

The chain carries TRBV10-3 and TRBJ2-7, with D possibly TRBD2 on 6 matching bases. This CDR3 is 11 amino acids long. Germline V gives CDR1 ENHRY, CDR2 SYGVKD. Trimming shortened V by 8 bases and J by 6 bases, and 11 bases separated the two germline ends. The CDR3 nucleotides read TGTGCCATCTCGCAGGAGGGCGAGCAGTACTTC. This translates into CAISQEGEQYF.

This clonotype was recorded a few times. This rearrangement joins TRBV20-1 to TRBJ2-2; D gene unclear. The CDR3 is made up of 13 amino acids. V was cut by 3 bases and J by 6 bases, with 11 bases left in between. Germline CDR1 is DFQATT and CDR2 is SNEGSKA (reference sequence). The DNA for the CDR3 is TGCAGTGCTAGCAAATCAGGATCCGGGGAGCTGTTTTTT. It encodes CSASKSGSGELFF.

This clonotype was found many times. V usage is TRBV7-2 and J usage is TRBJ2-7, with D perhaps matching TRBD1 (5 bases). V lost 3 bases and J 3 bases, leaving 12 bases between the germline ends. The CDR3 is 14 amino acids. Germline V gene lookup returns CDR1 SGHTA and CDR2 FQGNSA. CDR3 in DNA: TGTGCCAGCAGCTTTGGTGCAGGGTACTACGAGCAGTACTTC. Its protein is CASSFGAGYYEQYF. The full variable domain, its missing parts supplied by reference TRBV7-2 and TRBJ2-7, is GAGVSQSPSNKVTEKGKDVELRCDPISGHTALYWYRQSLGQGLEFLIYFQGNSAPDKSGLPSDRFSAERTGGSVSTLTIQRTQQEDSAVYLCASSFGAGYYEQYFGPGTRLTVT.

In its sample, this clonotype was seen many times. This chain connects TRBV11-2 to TRBJ2-1, with D possibly matching TRBD2 (5 bases). Trimming cost V 1 base and J 10 bases, with 11 bases left between them. The length of the CDR3 is 13 residues. Per germline, CDR1 SGHAT and CDR2 FQNNGV. The CDR3 region is CASSLVAGGEQFF. CDR3 DNA: TGTGCCAGCAGCTTAGTCGCGGGCGGGGAGCAGTTCTTC.